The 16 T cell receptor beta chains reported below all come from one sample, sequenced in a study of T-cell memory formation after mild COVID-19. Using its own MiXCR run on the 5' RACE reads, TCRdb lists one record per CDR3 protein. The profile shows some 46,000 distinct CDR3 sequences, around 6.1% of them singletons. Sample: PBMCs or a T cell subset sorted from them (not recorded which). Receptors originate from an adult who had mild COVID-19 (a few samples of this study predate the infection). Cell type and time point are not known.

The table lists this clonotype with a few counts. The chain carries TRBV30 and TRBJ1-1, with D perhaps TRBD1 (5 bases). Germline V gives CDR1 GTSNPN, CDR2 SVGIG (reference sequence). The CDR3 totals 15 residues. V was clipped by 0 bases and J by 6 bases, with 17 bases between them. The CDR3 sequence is CAWSVIPSRGAEAFF. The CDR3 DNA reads TGTGCCTGGAGTGTAATACCCAGCCGGGGGGCTGAAGCTTTCTTT.

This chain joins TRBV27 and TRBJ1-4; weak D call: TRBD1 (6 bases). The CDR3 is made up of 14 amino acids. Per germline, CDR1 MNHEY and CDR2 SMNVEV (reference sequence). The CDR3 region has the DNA TGTGCTTCGCAGGGGATGAGAGCTAATGAAAAACTGTTTTTT. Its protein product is CASQGMRANEKLFF.

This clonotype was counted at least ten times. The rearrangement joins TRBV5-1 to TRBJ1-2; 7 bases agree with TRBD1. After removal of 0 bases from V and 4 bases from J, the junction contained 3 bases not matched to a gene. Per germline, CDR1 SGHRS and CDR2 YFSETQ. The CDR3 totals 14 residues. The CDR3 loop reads CASSLDAGGYGYTF. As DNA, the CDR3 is TGCGCCAGCAGCTTGGATGCAGGGGGCTATGGCTACACCTTC.

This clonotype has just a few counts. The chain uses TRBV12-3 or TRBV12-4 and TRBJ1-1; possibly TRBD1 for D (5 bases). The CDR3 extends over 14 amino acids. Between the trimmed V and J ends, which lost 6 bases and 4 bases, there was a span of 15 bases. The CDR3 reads CASSYDRGITEAFF. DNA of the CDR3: TGTGCCAGCAGCTATGACCGGGGGATCACTGAAGCTTTCTTT.

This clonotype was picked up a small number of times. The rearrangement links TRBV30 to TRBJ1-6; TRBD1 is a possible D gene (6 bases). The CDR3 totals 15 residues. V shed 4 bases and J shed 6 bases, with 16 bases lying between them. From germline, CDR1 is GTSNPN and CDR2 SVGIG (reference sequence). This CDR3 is CAWTRDMAGNSPLHF. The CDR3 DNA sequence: TGTGCCTGGACCCGGGACATGGCGGGTAATTCACCCCTCCACTTT.

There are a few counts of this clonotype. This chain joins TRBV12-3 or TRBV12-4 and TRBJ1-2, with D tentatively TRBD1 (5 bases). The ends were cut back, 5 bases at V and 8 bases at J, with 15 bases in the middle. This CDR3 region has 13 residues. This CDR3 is CASSRAGGSGYTF. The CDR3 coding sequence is TGTGCCAGCAGTAGAGCTGGGGGATCCGGCTACACCTTC.

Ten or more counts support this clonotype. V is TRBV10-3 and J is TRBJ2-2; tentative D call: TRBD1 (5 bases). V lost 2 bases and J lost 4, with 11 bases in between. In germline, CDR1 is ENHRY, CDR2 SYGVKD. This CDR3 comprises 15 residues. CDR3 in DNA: TGTGCCATCAGTGAGGCAACAGGTCTCACCGGGGAGCTGTTTTTT. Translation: CAISEATGLTGELFF.

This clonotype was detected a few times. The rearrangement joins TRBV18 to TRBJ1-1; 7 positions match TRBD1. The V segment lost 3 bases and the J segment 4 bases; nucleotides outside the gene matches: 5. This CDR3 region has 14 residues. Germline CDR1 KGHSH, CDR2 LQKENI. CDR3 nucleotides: TGTGCCAGCTCACCCAATCCAGGGGGCACTGAAGCTTTCTTT. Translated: CASSPNPGGTEAFF.

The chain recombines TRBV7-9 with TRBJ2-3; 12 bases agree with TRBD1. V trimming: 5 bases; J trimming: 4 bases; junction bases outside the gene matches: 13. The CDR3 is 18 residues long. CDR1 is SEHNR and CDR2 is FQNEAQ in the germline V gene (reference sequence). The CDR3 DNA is TGTGCCAGCAGCGGCGTCGGCAAGGGACAGGGGGCCCCAGATACGCAGTATTTT. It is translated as CASSGVGKGQGAPDTQYF.

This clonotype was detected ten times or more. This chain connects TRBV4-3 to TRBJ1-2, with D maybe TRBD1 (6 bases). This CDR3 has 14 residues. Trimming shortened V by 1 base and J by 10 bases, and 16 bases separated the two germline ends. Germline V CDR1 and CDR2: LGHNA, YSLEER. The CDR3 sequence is CASSQAFGTRFYTF. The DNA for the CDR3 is TGCGCCAGCAGCCAAGCGTTTGGGACAAGATTCTACACCTTC.

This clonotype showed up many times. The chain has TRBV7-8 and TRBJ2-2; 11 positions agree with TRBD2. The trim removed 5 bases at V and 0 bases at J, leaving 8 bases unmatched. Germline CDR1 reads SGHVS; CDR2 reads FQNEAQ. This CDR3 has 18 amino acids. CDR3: CASSLRTSGLSNTGELFF. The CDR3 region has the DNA TGTGCCAGCAGCCTACGGACTAGCGGGCTTTCGAACACCGGGGAGCTGTTTTTT.

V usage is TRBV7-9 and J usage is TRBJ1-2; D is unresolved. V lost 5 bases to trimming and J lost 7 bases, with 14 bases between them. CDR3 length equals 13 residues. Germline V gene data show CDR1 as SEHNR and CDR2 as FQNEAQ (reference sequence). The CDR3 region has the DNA TGTGCCAGCAGCCGTATGGGATCGTCTGGCTACACCTTC. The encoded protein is CASSRMGSSGYTF.

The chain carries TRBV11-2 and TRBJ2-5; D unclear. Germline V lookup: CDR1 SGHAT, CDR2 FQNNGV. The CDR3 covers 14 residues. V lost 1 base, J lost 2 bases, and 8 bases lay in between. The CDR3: CASSLGVRQETQYF. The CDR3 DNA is TGTGCCAGCAGCTTAGGGGTGCGGCAAGAGACCCAGTACTTC.

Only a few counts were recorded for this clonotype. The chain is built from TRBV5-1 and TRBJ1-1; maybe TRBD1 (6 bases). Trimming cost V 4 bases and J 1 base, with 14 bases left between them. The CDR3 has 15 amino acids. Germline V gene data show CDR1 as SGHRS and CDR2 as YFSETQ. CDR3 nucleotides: TGCGCCAGCAGCCTGGCTCCGGGACAGAACACTGAAGCTTTCTTT. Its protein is CASSLAPGQNTEAFF.

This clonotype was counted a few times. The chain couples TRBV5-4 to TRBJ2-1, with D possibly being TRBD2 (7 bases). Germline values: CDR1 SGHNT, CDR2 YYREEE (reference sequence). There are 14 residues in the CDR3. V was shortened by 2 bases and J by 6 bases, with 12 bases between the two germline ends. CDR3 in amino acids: CASSLGGAGNEQFF. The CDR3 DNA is TGTGCCAGCAGCTTAGGGGGGGCGGGCAATGAGCAGTTCTTC.

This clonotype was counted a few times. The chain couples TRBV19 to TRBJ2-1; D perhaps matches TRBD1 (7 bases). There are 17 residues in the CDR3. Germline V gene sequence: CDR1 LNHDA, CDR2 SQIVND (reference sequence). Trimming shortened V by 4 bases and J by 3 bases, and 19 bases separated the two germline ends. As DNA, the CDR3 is TGTGCCAGTAGTAGGGAGGCCTGGGACAGCCTCTACAATGAGCAGTTCTTC. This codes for CASSREAWDSLYNEQFF. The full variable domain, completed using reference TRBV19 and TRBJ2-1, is DGGITQSPKYLFRKEGQNVTLSCEQNLNHDAMYWYRQDPGQGLRLIYYSQIVNDFQKGDIAEGYSVSREKKESFPLTVTSAQKNPTAFYLCASSREAWDSLYNEQFFGPGTRLTVL.